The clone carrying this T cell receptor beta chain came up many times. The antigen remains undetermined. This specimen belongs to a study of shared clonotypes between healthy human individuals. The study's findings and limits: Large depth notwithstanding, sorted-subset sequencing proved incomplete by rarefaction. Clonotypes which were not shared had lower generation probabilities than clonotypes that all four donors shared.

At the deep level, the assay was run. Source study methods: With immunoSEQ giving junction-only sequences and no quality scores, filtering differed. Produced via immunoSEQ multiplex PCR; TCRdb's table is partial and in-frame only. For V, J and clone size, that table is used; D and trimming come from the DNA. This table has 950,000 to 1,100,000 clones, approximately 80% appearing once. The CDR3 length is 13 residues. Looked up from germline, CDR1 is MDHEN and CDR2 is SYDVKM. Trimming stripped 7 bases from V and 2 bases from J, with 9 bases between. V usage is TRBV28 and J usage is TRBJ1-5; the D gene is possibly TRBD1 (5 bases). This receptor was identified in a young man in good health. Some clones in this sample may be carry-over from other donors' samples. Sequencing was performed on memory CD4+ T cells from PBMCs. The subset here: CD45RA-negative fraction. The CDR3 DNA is TGTGCCAGCACAGGGCTAGGCAATCAGCCCCAGCATTTT. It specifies CASTGLGNQPQHF.